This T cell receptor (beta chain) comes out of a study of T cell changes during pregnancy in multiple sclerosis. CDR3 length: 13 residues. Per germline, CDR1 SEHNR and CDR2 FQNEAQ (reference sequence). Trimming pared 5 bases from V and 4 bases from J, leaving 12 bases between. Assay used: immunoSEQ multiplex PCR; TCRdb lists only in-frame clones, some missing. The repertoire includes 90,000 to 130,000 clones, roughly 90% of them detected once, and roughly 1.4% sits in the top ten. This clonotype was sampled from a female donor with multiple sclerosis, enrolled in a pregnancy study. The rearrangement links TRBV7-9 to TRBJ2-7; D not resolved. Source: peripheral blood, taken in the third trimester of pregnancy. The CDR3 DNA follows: TGTGCCAGCAGCCCCCCAACGGGTTACGAGCAGTACTTC. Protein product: CASSPPTGYEQYF.